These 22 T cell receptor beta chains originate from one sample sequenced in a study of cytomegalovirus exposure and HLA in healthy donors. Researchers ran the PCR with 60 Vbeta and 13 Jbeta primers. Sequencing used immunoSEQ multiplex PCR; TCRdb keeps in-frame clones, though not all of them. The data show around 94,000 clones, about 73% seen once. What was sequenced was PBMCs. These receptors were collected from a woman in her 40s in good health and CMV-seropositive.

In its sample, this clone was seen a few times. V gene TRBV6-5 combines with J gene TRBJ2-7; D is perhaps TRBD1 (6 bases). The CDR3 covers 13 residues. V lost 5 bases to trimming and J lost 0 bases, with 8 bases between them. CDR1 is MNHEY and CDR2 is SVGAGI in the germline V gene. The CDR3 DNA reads TGTGCCAGCAGTCAGGACAGCTCCTACGAGCAGTACTTC. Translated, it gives CASSQDSSYEQYF.

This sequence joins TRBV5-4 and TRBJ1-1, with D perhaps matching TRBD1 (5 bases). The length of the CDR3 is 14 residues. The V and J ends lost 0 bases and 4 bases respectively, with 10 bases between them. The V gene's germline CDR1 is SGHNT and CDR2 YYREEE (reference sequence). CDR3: CASSLDRPITEAFF. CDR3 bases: TGTGCCAGCAGCTTGGACAGGCCGATCACTGAAGCTTTCTTT.

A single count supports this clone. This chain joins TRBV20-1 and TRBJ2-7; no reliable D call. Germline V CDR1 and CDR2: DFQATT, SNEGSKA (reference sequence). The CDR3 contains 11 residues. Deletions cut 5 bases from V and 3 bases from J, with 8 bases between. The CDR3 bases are TGCAGTGCTGTTAGTAGCTACGAGCAGTACTTC. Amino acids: CSAVSSYEQYF.

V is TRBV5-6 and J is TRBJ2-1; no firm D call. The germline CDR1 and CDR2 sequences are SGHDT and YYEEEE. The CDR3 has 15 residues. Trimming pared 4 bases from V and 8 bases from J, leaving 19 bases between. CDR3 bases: TGTGCCAGCAGCCCGGCGGTAGATCGAAGCCATGAGCAGTTCTTC. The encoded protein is CASSPAVDRSHEQFF. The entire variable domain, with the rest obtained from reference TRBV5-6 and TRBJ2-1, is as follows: DAGVTQSPTHLIKTRGQQVTLRCSPKSGHDTVSWYQQALGQGPQFIFQYYEEEERQRGNFPDRFSGHQFPNYSSELNVNALLLGDSALYLCASSPAVDRSHEQFFGPGTRLTVL.

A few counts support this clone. CDR3 in amino acids: CASSPTPPYNEQFF. For the CDR3, the DNA is TGTGCCAGCAGCCCGACTCCACCCTACAATGAGCAGTTCTTC. The chain has TRBV6-6 and TRBJ2-1; D uncertain. CDR3 size: 14 residues. Germline V gene sequence: CDR1 MNHNY, CDR2 SVGAGI (reference sequence). V was cut by 6 bases and J by 2 bases, with 11 bases left in between.

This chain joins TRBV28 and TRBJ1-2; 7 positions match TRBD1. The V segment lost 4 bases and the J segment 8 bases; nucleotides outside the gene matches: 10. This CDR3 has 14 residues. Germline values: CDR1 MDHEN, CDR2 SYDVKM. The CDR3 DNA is TGTGCCAGCAGTTCTCTTGACAGGGAGAGAGGCTACACCTTC. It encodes CASSSLDRERGYTF.

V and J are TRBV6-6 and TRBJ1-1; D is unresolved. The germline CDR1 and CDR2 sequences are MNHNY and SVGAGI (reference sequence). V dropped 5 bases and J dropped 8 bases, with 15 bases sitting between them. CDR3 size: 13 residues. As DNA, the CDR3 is TGTGCCAGCAGTCGACGGGGAACAGAAGAAGCTTTCTTT. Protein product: CASSRRGTEEAFF.

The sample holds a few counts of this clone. The CDR3 sequence: CASSRMEEDTEAFF. The CDR3 nucleotides are TGTGCCAGCAGCCGAATGGAAGAGGACACTGAAGCTTTCTTT. The genes are TRBV28 and TRBJ1-1; no definite D call. This CDR3 region has 14 residues. CDR1 and CDR2 (germline): MDHEN, SYDVKM. V was pared by 6 bases and J by 3 bases, with 14 bases between.

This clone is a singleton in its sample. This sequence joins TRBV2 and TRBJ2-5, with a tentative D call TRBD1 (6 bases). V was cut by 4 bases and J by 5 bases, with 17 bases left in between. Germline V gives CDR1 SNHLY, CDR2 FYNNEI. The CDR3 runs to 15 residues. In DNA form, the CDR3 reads TGTGCCAGCAGTGGGGGCTCAGGGGAACATGAGACCCAGTACTTC. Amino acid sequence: CASSGGSGEHETQYF.

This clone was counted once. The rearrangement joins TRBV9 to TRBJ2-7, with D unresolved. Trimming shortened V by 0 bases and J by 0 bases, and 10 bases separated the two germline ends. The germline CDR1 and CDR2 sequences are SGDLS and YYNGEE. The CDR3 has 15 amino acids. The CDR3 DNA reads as TGTGCCAGCAGCGTAGGGGTTAGCCGCTCCTACGAGCAGTACTTC. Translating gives CASSVGVSRSYEQYF.

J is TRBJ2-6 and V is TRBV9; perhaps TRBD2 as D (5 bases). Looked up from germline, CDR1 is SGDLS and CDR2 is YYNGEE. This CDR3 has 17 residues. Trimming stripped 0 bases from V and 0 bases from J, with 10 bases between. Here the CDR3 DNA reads TGTGCCAGCAGCGTAGCTACTCGGGACTCTGGGGCCAACGTCCTGACTTTC. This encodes CASSVATRDSGANVLTF.

The CDR3 sequence: CASSPPASGYNEQFF. The CDR3 nucleotides are TGTGCCAGCTCACCACCGGCTAGCGGATACAATGAGCAGTTCTTC. The chain has TRBV18 and TRBJ2-1; TRBD2 aligns across 7 bases. The CDR3 runs 15 residues. CDR1 KGHSH and CDR2 LQKENI come from the germline V gene. Losses at the gene ends were 0 bases for V and 4 bases for J; bases not matched to a gene: 3. Supplemented by reference TRBV18 and TRBJ2-1, the full variable domain reads NAGVMQNPRHLVRRRGQEARLRCSPMKGHSHVYWYRQLPEEGLKFMVYLQKENIIDESGMPKERFSAEFPKEGPSILRIQQVVRGDSAAYFCASSPPASGYNEQFFGPGTRLTVL.

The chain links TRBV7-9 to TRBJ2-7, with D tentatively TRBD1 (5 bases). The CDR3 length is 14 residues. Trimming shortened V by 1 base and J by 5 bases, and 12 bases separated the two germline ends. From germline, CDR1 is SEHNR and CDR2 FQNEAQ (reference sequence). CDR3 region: CASSLDGAGDEQYF. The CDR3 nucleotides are TGTGCCAGCAGCTTAGATGGGGCCGGCGACGAGCAGTACTTC.

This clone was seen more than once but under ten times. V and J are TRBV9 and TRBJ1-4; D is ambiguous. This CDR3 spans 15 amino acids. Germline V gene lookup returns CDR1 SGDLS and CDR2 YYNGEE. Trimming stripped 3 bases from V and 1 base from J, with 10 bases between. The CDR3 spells CASSDSGETNEKLFF. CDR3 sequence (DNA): TGTGCCAGCAGCGACTCCGGGGAAACTAATGAAAAACTGTTTTTT.

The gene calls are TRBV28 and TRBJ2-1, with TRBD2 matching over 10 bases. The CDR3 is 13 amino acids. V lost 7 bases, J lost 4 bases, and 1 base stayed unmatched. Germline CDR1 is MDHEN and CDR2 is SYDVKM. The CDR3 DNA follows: TGTGCCAGCACTAGCGGGAGTTACAATGAGCAGTTCTTC. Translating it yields CASTSGSYNEQFF. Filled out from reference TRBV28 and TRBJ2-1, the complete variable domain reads DVKVTQSSRYLVKRTGEKVFLECVQDMDHENMFWYRQDPGLGLRLIYFSYDVKMKEKGDIPEGYSVSREKKERFSLILESASTNQTSMYLCASTSGSYNEQFFGPGTRLTVL.

The CDR3 sequence is CASSLTAGGGETQYF. In nucleotides, the CDR3 is TGTGCCAGCAGCTTAACAGCGGGAGGCGGTGAGACGCAGTATTTT. V and J are TRBV7-2 and TRBJ2-3, with 9 bases lining up with TRBD2. V gave up 2 bases and J gave up 9 bases; unmatched junction bases: 9. The germline CDR1 and CDR2 sequences are SGHTA and FQGNSA. CDR3 length equals 15 residues.

CDR3 DNA: TGTAATTTGGGGGCTAGCGGGGGAACCTACAATGAGCAGTTCTTC. Protein sequence: CNLGASGGTYNEQFF. The V and J genes are TRBV7-6 and TRBJ2-1, with 10 bases matching TRBD2. This CDR3 has 15 amino acids. Germline lookup yields CDR1 SGHVS and CDR2 FNYEAQ.

CDR3 bases: TGTGCCAGCAGTTTATCCGGCAATCAGCCCCAGCATTTT. It yields the protein CASSLSGNQPQHF. V is TRBV27 and J is TRBJ1-5, with D unresolved. V lost 0 bases and J 2 bases, leaving 2 bases between the germline ends. CDR3 length equals 13 residues. Germline lookup yields CDR1 MNHEY and CDR2 SMNVEV (reference sequence).

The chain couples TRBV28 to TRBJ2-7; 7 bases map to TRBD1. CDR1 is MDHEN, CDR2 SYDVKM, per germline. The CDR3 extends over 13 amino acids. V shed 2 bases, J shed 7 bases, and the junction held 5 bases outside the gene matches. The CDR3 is CASSLDRVREQYF. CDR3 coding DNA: TGTGCCAGCAGTTTAGACAGGGTGAGGGAGCAGTACTTC.

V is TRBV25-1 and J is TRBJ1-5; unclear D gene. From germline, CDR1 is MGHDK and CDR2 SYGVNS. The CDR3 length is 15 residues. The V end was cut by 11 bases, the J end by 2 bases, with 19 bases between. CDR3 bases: TGTGCCTCCTCTCCGGCGGGGTCTGGCAATCAGCCCCAGCATTTT. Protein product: CASSPAGSGNQPQHF.

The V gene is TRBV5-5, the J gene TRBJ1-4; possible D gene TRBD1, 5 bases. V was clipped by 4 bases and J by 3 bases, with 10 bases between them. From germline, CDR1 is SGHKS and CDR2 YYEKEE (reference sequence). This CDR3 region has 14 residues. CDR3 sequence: CASSLTGANEKLFF. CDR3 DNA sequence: TGTGCCAGCAGCCTTACAGGAGCTAATGAAAAACTGTTTTTT.

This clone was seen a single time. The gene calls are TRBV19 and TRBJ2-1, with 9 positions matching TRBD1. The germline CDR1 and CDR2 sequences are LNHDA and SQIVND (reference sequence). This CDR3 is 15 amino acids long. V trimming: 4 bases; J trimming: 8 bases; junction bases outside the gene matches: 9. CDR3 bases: TGTGCCAGTAGTACCCCGGGGACAGGGAAAGATGAGCAGTTCTTC. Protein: CASSTPGTGKDEQFF.